A selection of T cell receptor beta chains follows, all from one sample in a study of T cell changes during pregnancy in multiple sclerosis. Profiling relied on immunoSEQ multiplex PCR, and the TCRdb table lists in-frame clones only, not all of them. The sample records 35,000 to 45,000 clones, around nine tenths being singletons. Sequences were derived from CD4+ T cells from peripheral blood mononuclear cells, sampled in the first trimester of pregnancy. These receptors all stem from a female donor with multiple sclerosis, enrolled in a pregnancy study. Both conserved end residues are part of each CDR3. D genes are given only for firm matches. Expanded clones get a size class; other rows say once, few or many, or leave the size out.

TGTGCCATCCGAGAGTATTTGGGCAATCAGCCCCAGCATTTT CAIREYLGNQPQHF TRBJ1-5 - - TRBV6-1
TGTGCCTGGAAAACTAAATCTTTCGGTACGCAGTATTTT CAWKTKSFGTQYF TRBJ2-3 - - TRBV30
TGTGCCAGCAGCCACAGGGAGACCCAGTACTTC CASSHRETQYF TRBJ2-5 - once TRBV11-1
TGCGCCAGCAGCTTACGGGACTTCAGCTCCTACGAGCAGTACTTC CASSLRDFSSYEQYF TRBJ2-7 - few TRBV5-1
TGTGCCAGCAGCCAAGGGACAGCGGGAGGATACAATGAGCAGTTCTTC CASSQGTAGGYNEQFF TRBJ2-1 TRBD2 once TRBV4-2
TGTGCCAGCAGCTTAAAGGGGGACAGTAGTAGAAATCAGCCCCAGCATTTT CASSLKGDSSRNQPQHF TRBJ1-5 TRBD1 - TRBV7-8
TGCGCCAGCAGCTTAGATTGGGGGGTCAGCGAGCAGTTCTTC CASSLDWGVSEQFF TRBJ2-1 - - TRBV5-1
TGTGCCAGCAGCATACAGGGGCCCCGAGGTGAAAAACTGTTTTTT CASSIQGPRGEKLFF TRBJ1-4 TRBD1 - TRBV7-9
TGTGCCAGCTCACGAACTTCCGGACAGGGGATTAAGGGCTACACCTTC CASSRTSGQGIKGYTF TRBJ1-2 TRBD1 - TRBV18
TGTGCCATCGGAGGGACCGCTTCTGGGGGCTACACCTTC CAIGGTASGGYTF TRBJ1-2 - - TRBV10-3
TGTGCCAGCAGTGAAGCCTGGGGAGGCAGAATTAACACTGAAGCTTTCTTT CASSEAWGGRINTEAFF TRBJ1-1 - - TRBV6-1
TGTGCCAGCAGTAACAGGGGGCCCACTGAAGCTTTCTTT CASSNRGPTEAFF TRBJ1-1 TRBD1 - TRBV6-1
TGTGCCACCTCCCGGCGGGGGGGTGGGACGAGGGAGCAGTTCTTC CATSRRGGGTREQFF TRBJ2-1 TRBD2 - TRBV2